This T cell receptor (beta chain) was found in a study of metastatic and nonmetastatic thyroid tumors. Overall study context: Thyroid patients, malignant and benign, had repertoires compared across blood and tumor or nodule tissue.

This clone was found many times. Patients were all untreated before their thyroid surgery. TCRdb re-processed the PCR reads through MiXCR. The sample lists roughly 38,000 clones, 15% to 20% occurring once. The germline V and J ends were trimmed by 1 base and 2 bases, with 6 bases remaining between them. Germline loops: CDR1 SGHRS, CDR2 YFSETQ. The CDR3 is 13 residues long. The genes are TRBV5-1 and TRBJ1-1; no clear D. The sequence derives from a female donor with papillary thyroid cancer or a benign thyroid nodule (not recorded which). Some clones in this sample may be carry-over from other donors' samples. Material: blood. CDR3 sequence (DNA): TGCGCCAGCAGCTTGTCTCAAAACACTGAAGCTTTCTTT. It yields the protein CASSLSQNTEAFF.